The 17 T cell receptor beta chains below come from one sample, sequenced in a study of immune evolution from preneoplasia to lung adenocarcinoma. Repertoires were generated with immunoSEQ multiplex PCR, while TCRdb's copy carries only in-frame clones and drops some. The sample shows roughly 11,000 clones, approximately 86% of them seen only once. The specimen was FFPE minimally invasive lung adenocarcinoma tissue. These receptors were collected from a person aged 70 to 85 with lung adenocarcinoma.

The V gene is TRBV15, the J gene TRBJ2-2; 9 bases align to TRBD1. The V gene's germline CDR1 is LNHNV and CDR2 YYDKDF (reference sequence). The length of the CDR3 is 15 residues. Trimming took 3 bases from V and 7 from J; bases not matched to a gene: 6. The CDR3 coding sequence is TGTGCCACCAGCAGTTACACAGGGGGCCACGGGGAGCTGTTTTTT. Its protein is CATSSYTGGHGELFF.

The V gene is TRBV6-1, the J gene TRBJ1-3; 7 bases fit TRBD1. The length of the CDR3 is 17 residues. CDR1 and CDR2 from the germline V gene are MNHNS and SASEGT. The V gene end was trimmed by 4 bases and the J gene end by 4 bases; junction bases not matched to a gene: 13. The DNA of the CDR3 is TGTGCCAGCAGTGTTTCACAGGGGCGAACAGCAGGAAACACCATATATTTT. It translates to CASSVSQGRTAGNTIYF.

This chain joins TRBV7-8 and TRBJ2-1; 10 bases are a match to TRBD1. J gave up 6 bases and V 5 bases, and 10 bases lay outside the gene matches. The CDR3 loop spans 16 amino acids. The V gene's germline CDR1 is SGHVS and CDR2 FQNEAQ. CDR3 coding DNA: TGTGCCAGCAGCCCGTCCGGGACAGGGGTGGGCAATGAGCAGTTCTTC. It translates to CASSPSGTGVGNEQFF.

V gene TRBV7-2 combines with J gene TRBJ1-2, with 7 bases lining up with TRBD1. The junction had 3 bases not matched to a gene; V was cut back by 4 bases and J by 4 bases. Germline V gene lookup returns CDR1 SGHTA and CDR2 FQGNSA. This CDR3 is 13 amino acids long. CDR3 sequence reads: CASSSGQAYGYTF. The CDR3 nucleotides are TGTGCCAGCAGCTCCGGACAGGCCTATGGCTACACCTTC. The whole variable domain, filled in from reference TRBV7-2 and TRBJ1-2, reads GAGVSQSPSNKVTEKGKDVELRCDPISGHTALYWYRQSLGQGLEFLIYFQGNSAPDKSGLPSDRFSAERTGGSVSTLTIQRTQQEDSAVYLCASSSGQAYGYTFGSGTRLTVV.

V usage is TRBV5-4 and J usage is TRBJ2-1, with D possibly TRBD2 on 6 matching bases. Per the germline V gene, CDR1 is SGHNT and CDR2 is YYREEE (reference sequence). V was clipped by 0 bases and J by 5 bases, with 12 bases between them. This CDR3 contains 15 residues. This CDR3 reads CASSLDTGENNEQFF. In DNA form, the CDR3 reads TGTGCCAGCAGCTTGGATACGGGAGAGAACAATGAGCAGTTCTTC. The full variable domain, in which reference TRBV5-4 and TRBJ2-1 provide the parts outside the CDR3, is ETGVTQSPTHLIKTRGQQVTLRCSSQSGHNTVSWYQQALGQGPQFIFQYYREEENGRGNFPPRFSGLQFPNYSSELNVNALELDDSALYLCASSLDTGENNEQFFGPGTRLTVL.

This clone showed up just once. One end of the junction varies from germline; a read error may be responsible. CDR3 nucleotides: TGTGCCATCAGTAGGAGGGGACATAGGGTTTTT. Amino acid sequence: CAISRRGHRVF. J is TRBJ2-3 and V is TRBV10-3; the D call may be TRBD1 or TRBD2 (6 bases each). The germline CDR1 and CDR2 sequences are ENHRY and SYGVKD. The CDR3 extends over 11 amino acids.

The chain is built from TRBV19 and TRBJ2-5, with 10 bases matching TRBD2. The CDR3 runs 13 residues. Trimming cost V 5 bases and J 4 bases; bases outside gene matches: 1. In germline, CDR1 is LNHDA, CDR2 SQIVND (reference sequence). CDR3 amino acids: CASSRTSGETQYF. CDR3 nucleotide sequence: TGTGCCAGTAGTCGGACTAGCGGAGAGACCCAGTACTTC.

This clone is a singleton in its sample. The chain links TRBV4-1 to TRBJ2-3; a possible D gene is TRBD1 (5 bases). Germline assignment: CDR1 MGHRA and CDR2 YSYEKL. V gave up 11 bases and J gave up 1 base, with 10 bases separating them. This CDR3 is built from 12 residues. The CDR3 coding sequence is TGCGCCTCAACAGGTGGCACAGATACGCAGTATTTT. Protein product: CASTGGTDTQYF.

The chain is built from TRBV2 and TRBJ1-4; no clear D gene. Trimming left V 7 bases short and J 8 bases short, with 14 bases between. Germline-derived CDR1 and CDR2 are SNHLY and FYNNEI. CDR3 size: 13 residues. CDR3: CASMRTLGEKLFF. In DNA, the CDR3 is TGTGCCAGCATGAGGACCCTGGGGGAAAAACTGTTTTTT.

Here the CDR3 reads CASSLGLAGGGNEQFF. In DNA form, the CDR3 reads TGCGCCAGCAGCTTGGGACTAGCGGGAGGGGGGAATGAGCAGTTCTTC. V is TRBV5-1 and J is TRBJ2-1; 14 bases match TRBD2. V trimming: 0 bases; J trimming: 7 bases; junction bases outside the gene matches: 3. Per germline, CDR1 SGHRS and CDR2 YFSETQ. CDR3 size: 16 residues.

This clone was detected once. The CDR3 loop is CASRGKPEAFF. CDR3 sequence (DNA): TGTGCCAGCAGAGGGAAACCTGAAGCTTTCTTT. This chain uses TRBV28 with TRBJ1-1; no clear D. CDR3 length equals 11 residues. In germline, CDR1 is MDHEN, CDR2 SYDVKM. The germline V and J ends were trimmed by 6 bases and 6 bases, with 8 bases remaining between them.

The CDR3 spells CASRTGPHTEAFF. In DNA form, the CDR3 reads TGTGCCAGCAGGACAGGGCCCCACACTGAAGCTTTCTTT. The chain has TRBV6-5 and TRBJ1-1; 7 nucleotides align to TRBD1. CDR3 length equals 13 residues. In germline, CDR1 is MNHEY, CDR2 SVGAGI. V lost 6 bases and J lost 3; bases outside the gene matches: 4.

The sample holds a few counts of this clone. The chain employs TRBV6-6 and TRBJ2-7; 7 bases align to TRBD2. CDR1 and CDR2 from the germline V gene are MNHNY and SVGAGI (reference sequence). The CDR3 has 15 residues. V lost 5 bases to trimming and J lost 4 bases; unmatched junction nucleotides: 11. Here the CDR3 reads CASSHTGTTRYEQYF. The CDR3 bases are TGTGCCAGCAGTCACACCGGGACTACCAGATACGAGCAGTACTTC.

This chain connects TRBV7-6 to TRBJ1-5, with D hard to call. V gave up 1 base and J gave up 3 bases, with 10 bases separating them. The CDR3 loop spans 15 amino acids. Looked up from germline, CDR1 is SGHVS and CDR2 is FNYEAQ. CDR3 loop: CASSLEEGFNQPQHF. As DNA, the CDR3 is TGTGCCAGCAGCTTAGAGGAGGGATTCAATCAGCCCCAGCATTTT.

CDR3 in DNA: TGTGCCAGCAGTTTATCCCCGGGACCCCAGAACACTGAAGCTTTCTTT. Translating it yields CASSLSPGPQNTEAFF. This chain links TRBV6-5 with TRBJ1-1, with a weak D call TRBD1 (5 bases). The CDR3 contains 16 residues. The V gene's germline CDR1 is MNHEY and CDR2 SVGAGI. Trimming left V 4 bases short and J 1 base short, with 16 bases between.

The chain employs TRBV15 and TRBJ1-3, with a tentative D call TRBD1 (5 bases). The V end lost 1 base, the J end lost 4 bases, and 17 bases lay between the germline ends. Germline V gene lookup returns CDR1 LNHNV and CDR2 YYDKDF (reference sequence). The CDR3 length is 17 residues. The CDR3 nucleotides read TGTGCCACCAGCAGAGGTTATCCGGGACTGGCCGGAAACACCATATATTTT. Translation gives CATSRGYPGLAGNTIYF.

V gene TRBV2 combines with J gene TRBJ2-3; D is perhaps TRBD2 (6 bases). The CDR3 loop spans 14 amino acids. The germline V gene encodes CDR1 SNHLY and CDR2 FYNNEI. V shed 6 bases and J shed 0 bases, with 10 bases lying between them. CDR3 bases: TGTGCCAGCAGCCATAGCGGAAGCACAGATACGCAGTATTTT. Protein sequence: CASSHSGSTDTQYF.